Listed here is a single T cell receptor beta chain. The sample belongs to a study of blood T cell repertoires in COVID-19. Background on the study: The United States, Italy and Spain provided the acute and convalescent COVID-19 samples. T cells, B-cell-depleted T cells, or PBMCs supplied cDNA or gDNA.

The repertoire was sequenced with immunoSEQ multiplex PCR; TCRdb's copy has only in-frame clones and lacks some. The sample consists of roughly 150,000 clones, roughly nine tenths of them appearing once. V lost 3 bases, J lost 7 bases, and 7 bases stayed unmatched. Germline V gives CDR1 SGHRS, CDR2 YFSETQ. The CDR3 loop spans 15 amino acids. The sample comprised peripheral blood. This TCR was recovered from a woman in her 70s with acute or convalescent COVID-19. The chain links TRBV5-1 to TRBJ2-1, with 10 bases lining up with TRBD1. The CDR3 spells CASSSGTGVGNEQFF. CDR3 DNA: TGCGCCAGCAGCTCCGGGACAGGGGTGGGAAATGAGCAGTTCTTC.